A single sample gave rise to the 10 T cell receptor beta chains below, sequenced in a study of somatic mutations in cytotoxic T cells in rheumatoid arthritis. TCRdb's table, derived via immunoSEQ multiplex PCR, lists solely in-frame clones and lacks some. The sample includes about 30,000 clones, more than 75% seen only once; the top ten take just under 8.5%. The sample was CD8+ T cells sorted from blood. The receptor set was obtained from an adult with rheumatoid arthritis.

The genes are TRBV18 and TRBJ1-1, with 9 bases lining up with TRBD1. Germline assignment: CDR1 KGHSH and CDR2 LQKENI. The CDR3 sequence is 16 residues long. The junction had 5 bases not matched to a gene; V was cut back by 2 bases and J by 1 base. In DNA, the CDR3 is TGTGCCAGCTCACCAAGGACAGGGGTAGGGAACACTGAAGCTTTCTTT. Translated, it gives CASSPRTGVGNTEAFF.

This sequence joins TRBV7-2 and TRBJ2-5, with D maybe TRBD2 (6 bases). V gave up 5 bases and J gave up 7 bases, with 8 bases separating them. Germline CDR1 SGHTA, CDR2 FQGNSA. The CDR3 sequence is 11 residues long. CDR3 in amino acids: CASSVGGTQYF. The CDR3 bases are TGTGCCAGCAGCGTCGGGGGGACCCAGTACTTC.

CDR3 amino acids: CASSQTQGANYGYTF. The CDR3 nucleotides are TGTGCCAGCAGCCAAACGCAGGGGGCTAACTATGGCTACACCTTC. The chain links TRBV14 to TRBJ1-2; 7 bases line up with TRBD1. The CDR3 runs 15 residues. From germline, CDR1 is SGHDN and CDR2 FVKESK. V lost 2 bases and J lost 0; bases outside the gene matches: 3.

The genes are TRBV5-1 and TRBJ2-1; 8 bases fit TRBD2. With 4 bases clipped from V and 6 bases from J, the junction kept 3 bases outside the gene matches. The CDR3 is made up of 13 amino acids. The germline V gene has CDR1 SGHRS and CDR2 YFSETQ. Written as DNA, the CDR3 is TGCGCCAGCAGCCACGGGGGGGCCAATGAGCAGTTCTTC. This gives the protein CASSHGGANEQFF. The full variable domain, its missing parts supplied by reference TRBV5-1 and TRBJ2-1, is KAGVTQTPRYLIKTRGQQVTLSCSPISGHRSVSWYQQTPGQGLQFLFEYFSETQRNKGNFPGRFSGRQFSNSRSEMNVSTLELGDSALYLCASSHGGANEQFFGPGTRLTVL.

The chain combines TRBV4-1 with TRBJ2-1; 8 bases agree with TRBD2. The CDR3 spans 15 residues. CDR1 and CDR2 from the germline V gene are MGHRA and YSYEKL. V was clipped by 1 base and J by 3 bases; unmatched bases: 2. The CDR3 reads CASSQVLADYNEQFF. For the CDR3, the DNA is TGCGCCAGCAGCCAAGTACTAGCGGACTACAATGAGCAGTTCTTC.

This chain links TRBV19 with TRBJ1-5; 10 bases are a match to TRBD1. Germline assignment: CDR1 LNHDA and CDR2 SQIVND (reference sequence). The CDR3 totals 15 residues. The V gene end was trimmed by 6 bases and the J gene end by 1 base; junction bases not matched to a gene: 3. Here the CDR3 reads CASRRQGASNQPQHF. The CDR3 DNA reads as TGTGCCAGTAGGAGACAGGGGGCGAGCAATCAGCCCCAGCATTTT.

The DNA of the CDR3 is TGCGCCAGCAGCAAACAGGGGTCCCTCTCCTTTCCGAACACCGGGGAGCTGTTTTTT. This sequence encodes CASSKQGSLSFPNTGELFF. The rearrangement joins TRBV5-1 to TRBJ2-2, with TRBD1 matching 7 bases. This CDR3 has 19 residues. Losses at the gene ends were 4 bases for V and 0 bases for J; bases not matched to a gene: 15. The germline gives CDR1 SGHRS, CDR2 YFSETQ.

The V call is TRBV6-1, the J call TRBJ2-1, with D perhaps TRBD2 (7 bases). This CDR3 has 15 amino acids. Germline V gene lookup returns CDR1 MNHNS and CDR2 SASEGT. The V gene lost 1 base and the J gene lost 2 bases, with 9 bases spanning the gap. CDR3 sequence (DNA): TGTGCCAGCAGTGAAGGGGAGGGGGCCTACAATGAGCAGTTCTTC. This gives the protein CASSEGEGAYNEQFF.

This chain links TRBV2 with TRBJ2-1, with 9 bases matching TRBD2. V trimming: 6 bases; J trimming: 8 bases; junction bases outside the gene matches: 5. Germline CDR1 SNHLY, CDR2 FYNNEI. The length of the CDR3 is 13 residues. CDR3 DNA: TGTGCCAGCAGCCGACTAGCGGCCCATGAGCAGTTCTTC. The encoded protein is CASSRLAAHEQFF.

The chain links TRBV9 to TRBJ1-2; a possible D gene is TRBD1 (5 bases). The CDR3 is made up of 15 amino acids. Germline V gene lookup returns CDR1 SGDLS and CDR2 YYNGEE. The V and J ends lost 4 bases and 2 bases respectively, with 15 bases between them. The CDR3 sequence is CASSISGTENYGYTF. The CDR3 nucleotides are TGTGCCAGCAGCATTTCCGGGACGGAGAACTATGGCTACACCTTC.